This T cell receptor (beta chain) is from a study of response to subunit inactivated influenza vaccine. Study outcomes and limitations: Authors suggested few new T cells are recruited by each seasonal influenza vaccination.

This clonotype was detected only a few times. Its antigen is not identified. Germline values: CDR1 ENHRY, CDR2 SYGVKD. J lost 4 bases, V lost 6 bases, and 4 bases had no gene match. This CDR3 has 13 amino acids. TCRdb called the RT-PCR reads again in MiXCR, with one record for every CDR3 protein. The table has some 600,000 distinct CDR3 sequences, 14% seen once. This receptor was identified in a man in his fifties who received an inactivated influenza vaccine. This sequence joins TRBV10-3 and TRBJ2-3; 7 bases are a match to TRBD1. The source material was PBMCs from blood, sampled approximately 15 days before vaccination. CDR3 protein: CAISSGQADTQYF. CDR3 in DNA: TGTGCCATCAGCTCCGGACAGGCAGATACGCAGTATTTT.